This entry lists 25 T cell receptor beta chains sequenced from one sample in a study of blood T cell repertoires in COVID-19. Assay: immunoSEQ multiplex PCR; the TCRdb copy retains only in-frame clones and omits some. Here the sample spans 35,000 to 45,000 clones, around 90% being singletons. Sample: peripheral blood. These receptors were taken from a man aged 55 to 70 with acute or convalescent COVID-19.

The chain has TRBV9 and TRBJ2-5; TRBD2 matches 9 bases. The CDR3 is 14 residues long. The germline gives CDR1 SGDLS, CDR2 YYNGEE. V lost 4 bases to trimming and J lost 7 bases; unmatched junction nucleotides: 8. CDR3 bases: TGTGCCAGCAGCCCCAGACTAGCGGACGTGACCCAGTACTTC. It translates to CASSPRLADVTQYF.

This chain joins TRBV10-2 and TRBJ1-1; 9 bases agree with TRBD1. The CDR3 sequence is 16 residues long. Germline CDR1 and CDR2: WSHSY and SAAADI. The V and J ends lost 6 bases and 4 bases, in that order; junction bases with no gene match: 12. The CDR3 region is CASRKNGQGSGTEAFF. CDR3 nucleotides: TGCGCCAGCAGGAAAAACGGACAGGGGAGTGGCACTGAAGCTTTCTTT.

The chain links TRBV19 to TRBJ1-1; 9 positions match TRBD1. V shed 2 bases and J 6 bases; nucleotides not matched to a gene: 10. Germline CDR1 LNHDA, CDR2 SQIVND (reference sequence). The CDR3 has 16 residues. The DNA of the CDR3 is TGTGCCAGTAGTATATCCCCGGGACAGGGAAGGCCTGAAGCTTTCTTT. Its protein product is CASSISPGQGRPEAFF. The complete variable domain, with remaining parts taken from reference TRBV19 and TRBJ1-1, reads DGGITQSPKYLFRKEGQNVTLSCEQNLNHDAMYWYRQDPGQGLRLIYYSQIVNDFQKGDIAEGYSVSREKKESFPLTVTSAQKNPTAFYLCASSISPGQGRPEAFFGQGTRLTVV.

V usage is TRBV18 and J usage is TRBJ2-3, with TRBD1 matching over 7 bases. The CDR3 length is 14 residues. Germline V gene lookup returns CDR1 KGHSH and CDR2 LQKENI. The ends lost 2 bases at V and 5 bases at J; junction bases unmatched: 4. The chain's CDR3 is CASSPGAGGDTQYF. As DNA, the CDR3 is TGTGCCAGCTCACCAGGGGCAGGGGGAGATACGCAGTATTTT.

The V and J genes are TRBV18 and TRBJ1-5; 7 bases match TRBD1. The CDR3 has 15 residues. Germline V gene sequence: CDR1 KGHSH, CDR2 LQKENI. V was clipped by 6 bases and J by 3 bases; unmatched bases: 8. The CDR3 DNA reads TGTGCCAGCTCCGCGACAGGGAGTTCCAATCAGCCCCAGCATTTT. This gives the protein CASSATGSSNQPQHF.

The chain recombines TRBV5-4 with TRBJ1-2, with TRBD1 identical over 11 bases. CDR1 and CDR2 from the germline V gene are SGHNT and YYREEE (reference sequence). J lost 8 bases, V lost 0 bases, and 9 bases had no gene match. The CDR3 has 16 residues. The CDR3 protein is CASSLARTGGAFGYTF. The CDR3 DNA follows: TGTGCCAGCAGCTTGGCGAGGACAGGGGGCGCGTTCGGCTACACCTTC.

The CDR3 nucleotides are TGTGCCAGCAGTTTGGGACAAGACAATCAGCCCCAGCATTTT. The encoded protein is CASSLGQDNQPQHF. V and J are TRBV28 and TRBJ1-5; maybe TRBD1 (6 bases). The CDR3 spans 14 residues. V was clipped by 3 bases and J by 3 bases, with 9 bases between them. Germline assignment: CDR1 MDHEN and CDR2 SYDVKM.

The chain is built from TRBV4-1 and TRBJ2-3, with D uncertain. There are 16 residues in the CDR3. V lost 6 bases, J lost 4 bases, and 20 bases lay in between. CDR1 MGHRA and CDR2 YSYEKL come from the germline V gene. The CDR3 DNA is TGCGCCAGCAGAACGAGTGCCTACCGAACTGCAGATACGCAGTATTTT. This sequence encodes CASRTSAYRTADTQYF.

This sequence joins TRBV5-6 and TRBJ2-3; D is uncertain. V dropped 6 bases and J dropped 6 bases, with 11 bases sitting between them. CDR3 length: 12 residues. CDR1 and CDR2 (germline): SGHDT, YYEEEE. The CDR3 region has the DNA TGTGCCAGCACCCGGAGCCCCGATACGCAGTATTTT. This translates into CASTRSPDTQYF.

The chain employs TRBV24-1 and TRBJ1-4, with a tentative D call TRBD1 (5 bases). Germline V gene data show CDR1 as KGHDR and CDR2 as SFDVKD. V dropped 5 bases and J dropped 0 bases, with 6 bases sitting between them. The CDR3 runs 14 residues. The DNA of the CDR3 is TGTGCCACCAGTGGGGGGGCAACTAATGAAAAACTGTTTTTT. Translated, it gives CATSGGATNEKLFF.

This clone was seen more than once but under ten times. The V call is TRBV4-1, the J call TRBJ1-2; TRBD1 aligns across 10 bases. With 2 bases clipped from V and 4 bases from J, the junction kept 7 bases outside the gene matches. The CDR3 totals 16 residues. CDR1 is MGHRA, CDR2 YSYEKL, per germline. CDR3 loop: CASSQPRQGAGYGYTF. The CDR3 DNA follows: TGCGCCAGCAGCCAACCCCGACAGGGGGCCGGCTATGGCTACACCTTC.

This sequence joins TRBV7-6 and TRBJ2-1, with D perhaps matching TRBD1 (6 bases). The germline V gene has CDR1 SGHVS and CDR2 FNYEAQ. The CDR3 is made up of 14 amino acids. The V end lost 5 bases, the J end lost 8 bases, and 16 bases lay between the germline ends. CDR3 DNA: TGTGCCAGCAGCAGAACAGGGACGGCAGATGAGCAGTTCTTC. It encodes CASSRTGTADEQFF.

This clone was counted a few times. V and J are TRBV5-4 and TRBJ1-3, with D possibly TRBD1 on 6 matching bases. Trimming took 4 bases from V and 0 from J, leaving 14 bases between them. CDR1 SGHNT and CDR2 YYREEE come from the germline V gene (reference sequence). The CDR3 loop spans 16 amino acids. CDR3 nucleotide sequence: TGTGCCAGCAGCGAGGCAGGGGCCCTCTCTGGAAACACCATATATTTT. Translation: CASSEAGALSGNTIYF.

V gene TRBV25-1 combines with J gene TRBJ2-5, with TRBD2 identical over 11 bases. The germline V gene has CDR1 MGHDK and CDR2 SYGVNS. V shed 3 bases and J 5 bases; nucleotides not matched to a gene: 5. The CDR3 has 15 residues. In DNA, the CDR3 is TGTGCCAGCAGTGATACTAGCGGGAGTGGGGAGACCCAGTACTTC. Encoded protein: CASSDTSGSGETQYF.

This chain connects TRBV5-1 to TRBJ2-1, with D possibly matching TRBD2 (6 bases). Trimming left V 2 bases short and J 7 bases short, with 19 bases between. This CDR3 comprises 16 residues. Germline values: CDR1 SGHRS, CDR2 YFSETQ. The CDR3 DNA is TGCGCCAGCAGCTTAGGAGGGCAAAGTTTCGGAAATGAGCAGTTCTTC. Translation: CASSLGGQSFGNEQFF.

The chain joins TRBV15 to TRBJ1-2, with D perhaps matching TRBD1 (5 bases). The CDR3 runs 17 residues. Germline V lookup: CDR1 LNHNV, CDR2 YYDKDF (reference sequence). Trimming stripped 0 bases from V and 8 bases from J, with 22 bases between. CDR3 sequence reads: CATSRDQGRYPPRGYTF. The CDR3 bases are TGTGCCACCAGCAGAGATCAGGGCAGGTACCCCCCCAGGGGCTACACCTTC. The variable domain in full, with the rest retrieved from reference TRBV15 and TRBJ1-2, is DAMVIQNPRYQVTQFGKPVTLSCSQTLNHNVMYWYQQKSSQAPKLLFHYYDKDFNNEADTPDNFQSRRPNTSFCFLDIRSPGLGDTAMYLCATSRDQGRYPPRGYTFGSGTRLTVV.

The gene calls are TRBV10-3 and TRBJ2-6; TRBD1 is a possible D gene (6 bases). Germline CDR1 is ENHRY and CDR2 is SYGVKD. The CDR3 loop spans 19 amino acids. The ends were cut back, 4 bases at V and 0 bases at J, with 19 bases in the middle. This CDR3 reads CAISGQDRARTSGANVLTF. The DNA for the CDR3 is TGTGCCATCAGTGGGCAGGACAGAGCGAGAACCTCTGGGGCCAACGTCCTGACTTTC.

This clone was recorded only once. The CDR3: CATRVSGNTIYF. The CDR3 bases are TGTGCTACCAGGGTCTCTGGAAACACCATATATTTT. The rearrangement uses TRBV30 and TRBJ1-3, with D tentatively TRBD1 (5 bases). Germline V gene data show CDR1 as GTSNPN and CDR2 as SVGIG (reference sequence). The CDR3 totals 12 residues.

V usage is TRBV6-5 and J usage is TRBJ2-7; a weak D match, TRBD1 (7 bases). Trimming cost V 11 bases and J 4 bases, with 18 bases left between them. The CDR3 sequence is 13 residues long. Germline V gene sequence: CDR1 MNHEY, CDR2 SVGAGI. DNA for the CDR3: TGTGCCGGCACCCCAGGGGGGACTTACGAGCAGTACTTC. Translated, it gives CAGTPGGTYEQYF.

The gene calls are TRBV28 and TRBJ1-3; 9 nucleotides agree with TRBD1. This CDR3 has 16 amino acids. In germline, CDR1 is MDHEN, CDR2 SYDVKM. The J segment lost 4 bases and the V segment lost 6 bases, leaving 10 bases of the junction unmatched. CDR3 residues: CASRRTGGAGGNTIYF. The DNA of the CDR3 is TGTGCCAGCAGGCGAACAGGGGGCGCAGGGGGAAACACCATATATTTT.

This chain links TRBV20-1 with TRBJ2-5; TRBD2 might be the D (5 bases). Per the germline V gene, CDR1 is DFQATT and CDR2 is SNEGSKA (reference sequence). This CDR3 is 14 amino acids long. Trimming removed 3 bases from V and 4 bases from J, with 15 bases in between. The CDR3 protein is CSASLVGVGETQYF. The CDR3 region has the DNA TGCAGTGCTAGTTTAGTGGGAGTTGGAGAGACCCAGTACTTC.

The CDR3 loop reads CASRAPYGYTF. For the CDR3, the DNA is TGTGCCAGTAGGGCCCCTTATGGCTACACCTTC. This sequence joins TRBV19 and TRBJ1-2, with D unclear. CDR1 is LNHDA and CDR2 is SQIVND in the germline V gene (reference sequence). The CDR3 contains 11 residues. Trimming took off 6 bases at V and 5 bases at J, with 7 bases between the two ends. Full variable domain (missing parts from reference TRBV19 and TRBJ1-2): DGGITQSPKYLFRKEGQNVTLSCEQNLNHDAMYWYRQDPGQGLRLIYYSQIVNDFQKGDIAEGYSVSREKKESFPLTVTSAQKNPTAFYLCASRAPYGYTFGSGTRLTVV.

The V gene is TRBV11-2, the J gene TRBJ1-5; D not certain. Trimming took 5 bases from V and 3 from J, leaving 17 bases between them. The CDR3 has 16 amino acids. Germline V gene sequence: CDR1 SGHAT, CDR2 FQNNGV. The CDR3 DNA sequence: TGTGCCAGCAGCCCGGGGTCTGGCAGTCACAATCAGCCCCAGCATTTT. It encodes CASSPGSGSHNQPQHF.

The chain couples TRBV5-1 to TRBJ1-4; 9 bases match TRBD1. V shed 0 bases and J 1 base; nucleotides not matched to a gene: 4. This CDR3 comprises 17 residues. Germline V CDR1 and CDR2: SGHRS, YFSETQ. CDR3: CASSLAQGAGTNEKLFF. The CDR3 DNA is TGCGCCAGCAGCTTGGCACAGGGGGCCGGAACTAATGAAAAACTGTTTTTT.

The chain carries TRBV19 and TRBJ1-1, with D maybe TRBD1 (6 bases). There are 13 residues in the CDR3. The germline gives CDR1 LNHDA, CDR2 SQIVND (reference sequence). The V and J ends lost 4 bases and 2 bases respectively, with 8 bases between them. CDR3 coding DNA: TGTGCCAGTAGTAGACAGGCAAACACTGAAGCTTTCTTT. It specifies CASSRQANTEAFF.